The sequence of this T cell receptor beta chain was determined in a study of Graves' ophthalmopathy and Graves' hyperthyroidism. Study results and limitations: Between ophthalmopathy and stable hyperthyroidism, a 13-signature model drew a separation with 85% to 90% sensitivity and approximately 79% specificity. Both an approximately 69% sensitivity and an approximately 76% specificity characterized the model's predictions of ophthalmopathy progression.

As the template, RNA transcripts were used to amplify TCR beta CDR3 regions. The first round was an RT-PCR with HTBI primers, and the second round was a multiplex PCR. Using its own MiXCR run on the multiplex PCR reads, TCRdb lists one record per CDR3 protein. The sample includes hundreds of thousands of distinct CDR3 sequences, about two fifths seen only once; the top ten take over 2.5%. Other autoimmune diseases, uncontrolled infections, pregnancy and lactation each led to patient exclusion. Patients were diagnosed from clinical symptoms, serum thyroxine, TRAb, thyroid ultrasound and orbital computed tomography. Looked up from germline, CDR1 is LNHDA and CDR2 is SQIVND (reference sequence). The CDR3 extends over 14 amino acids. V was cut by 6 bases and J by 2 bases, with 14 bases left in between. This clonotype was found many times. Its specificity is not known.

The V and J genes are TRBV19 and TRBJ2-7, with D tentatively TRBD1 (6 bases). Material: peripheral blood. This receptor was taken from an adult man with Graves' ophthalmopathy. CDR3 nucleotides: TGTGCCAGTAGCCCCCAGGGGACGGCCTACGAGCAGTACTTC. Translating it yields CASSPQGTAYEQYF.